This entry is about one TCR beta chain. The clone's antigen remains unknown. Base qualities are not provided; no much larger clone lies one nucleotide away. To sequence the TCRbeta CDR3 region, genomic DNA was isolated from the sorted cells. The immunoSEQ Assay was used for sequencing of TCRbeta CDR3 regions. Here the immuneACCESS table is served through TCRdb, limited to in-frame sequences with V and J called. Missing clones are a known gap in these copies; in checked studies unresolved V genes cover under half, and the rest lacks a known reason. The sample table contains some 60,000 clones; only one count was recorded for around 90% of them. The ten largest clones capture around 16% of the sample. The CDR3 numbers 14 residues from cysteine through phenylalanine. Only the CDR3 DNA is retained, 42 bases long and in frame from the first base. At the junction V is shortened by 8 bases and J by 6 bases; bases outside the gene matches: 10. The germline V gene (reference sequence) provides CDR1 MNHEY and CDR2 SMNVEV.

This entry is derived from a study of OX40 agonist ivuxolimab in advanced cancers. For the wider study: Ivuxolimab was a fully human IgG2 agonistic monoclonal antibody targeting the costimulatory receptor OX40 (CD134). The point of sequencing TCRbeta in the periphery was to test whether ivuxolimab changed TCR sequence diversity and drove clonal T-cell expansion. Patients were allowed to have had prior anti-PD-1, anti-PD-L1 or anti-CTLA-4 therapy, and 40% to 45% of the dose-escalation patients had previously received checkpoint inhibitors. Partial responses occurred in three dose-escalation patients: two with cutaneous melanoma and one with hepatocellular carcinoma. The monotherapy dose-escalation portion (N of about 47 patients) of the phase I ivuxolimab trial is reported in the paper. Of the approximately 53 patients in dose escalation, around 20 had hepatocellular carcinoma, some 15 had melanoma, 9 had renal cell carcinoma and 9 had head and neck cancer. In the dose-escalation cohort, roughly 80% of patients were male, and the mean age was around 60 years, with a range of roughly 20 to 85. Intravenous ivuxolimab was administered to patients every 2 weeks at six dose levels: 0.01, 0.1, 0.3, 1.5, 3 and 10 mg/kg. Overall results and qualifications from the work: Low levels of normalized T-cell clonal expansion were also shown by some nonresponding patients. In the 0.1-3.0 mg/kg groups, partial responders were among the patients with the lowest normalized peripheral clonal expansion, particularly in CD8+ T cells. Which antigens the clonally expanded peripheral T cells were specific for was not determined. After ivuxolimab, more expanded clones were found on average in CD8+ T cells than in CD4+ T cells. At doses of 0.1 to 3.0 mg/kg, clonal expansion of both CD4+ and CD8+ T cells in blood was seen between baseline and week 6.

The trial excluded patients who had a history of autoimmune disease or were on systemic immunosuppression. Peripheral blood for TCR sequencing was collected from all dose cohorts at baseline, on cycle 4 day 1, and on cycle 7 day 1. The samples were drawn from a first-in-human, open-label, multicenter phase I dose-escalation trial of ivuxolimab. Adults with locally advanced or metastatic melanoma, renal cell carcinoma, hepatocellular carcinoma or head and neck squamous cell carcinoma were enrolled in the trial. Before TCR sequencing, CD4+ and CD8+ T cells were separately sorted from peripheral blood.

The source was CD4+ or CD8+ T cells sorted from blood, collected in a trial of the OX40 agonist ivuxolimab. Recombination linked TRBV27 to TRBJ2-1, and TRBD2 matches 7 of the central bases. The clonotype originates from an adult with an advanced solid tumor such as melanoma, head and neck, liver or kidney cancer. For the CDR3, the sequence is CASAAGEVRNEQFF. The DNA sequence is given as TGTGCCAGCGCTGCGGGAGAGGTGCGCAATGAGCAGTTCTTC.